This T cell receptor beta chain was sequenced in a study of PD-L1 blockade in urothelial cancer. Across the whole study: Male sex and bladder-origin urothelial cancer characterized about 90% of the 29 patients. T cells numbered a median of 141,255 in the blood samples.

Urothelial carcinoma affected the patients, and it was locally advanced or metastatic. There were between 1 and 8 samples from each patient, taken pretreatment and on-treatment. With V trimmed by 2 bases and J by 5 bases, 10 bases remained unmatched. The germline gives CDR1 GTSNPN, CDR2 SVGIG (reference sequence). The CDR3 runs 16 residues. Here immunoSEQ multiplex PCR was the method, and the copy in TCRdb shows in-frame clones only, minus some. The sample yields 25,000 to 30,000 clones, about 90% seen once. The specimen was PBMCs, collected around atezolizumab (anti-PD-L1) treatment. The source is a man aged 45-65 years with urothelial cancer. This rearrangement joins TRBV30 to TRBJ1-5; 9 bases are shared with TRBD1. The CDR3 reads CAWSRGGTGWDQPQHF. The CDR3 DNA reads TGTGCCTGGAGTCGGGGGGGGACAGGGTGGGATCAGCCCCAGCATTTT.